These 20 T cell receptor beta chains were sequenced from one sample in a study of blood T cell repertoires in COVID-19. Some clones are missing from TCRdb's copy, which holds only in-frame ones; the method was immunoSEQ multiplex PCR. The repertoire holds 300,000 to 400,000 clones, with 80% to 90% as singletons. The source material was peripheral blood. These receptors were obtained from a man aged 50 or older with active or convalescent COVID-19.

This sequence joins TRBV4-1 and TRBJ2-2, with TRBD2 matching 12 bases. The germline gives CDR1 MGHRA, CDR2 YSYEKL. With V trimmed by 1 base and J by 3 bases, 6 bases remained unmatched. There are 18 residues in the CDR3. The chain's CDR3 is CASSQGLAGVWDTGELFF. In nucleotides, the CDR3 is TGCGCCAGCAGCCAAGGACTAGCGGGAGTATGGGACACCGGGGAGCTGTTTTTT.

The rearrangement links TRBV2 to TRBJ1-5; D is unresolved. The ends were cut back, 2 bases at V and 4 bases at J, with 6 bases in the middle. Germline CDR1 is SNHLY and CDR2 is FYNNEI. The length of the CDR3 is 13 residues. CDR3 residues: CASSEHGNQPQHF. For the CDR3, the DNA is TGTGCCAGCAGTGAACACGGTAATCAGCCCCAGCATTTT.

The gene calls are TRBV27 and TRBJ2-3; TRBD2 matches 8 bases. The V segment lost 5 bases and the J segment 8 bases; nucleotides outside the gene matches: 3. There are 12 residues in the CDR3. CDR1 and CDR2 (germline): MNHEY, SMNVEV (reference sequence). The CDR3 region is CASSLSGSTQYF. The CDR3 nucleotides are TGTGCCAGCAGTCTCAGCGGGAGTACGCAGTATTTT.

The chain links TRBV6-5 to TRBJ2-5; a weak D match, TRBD2 (5 bases). Germline values: CDR1 MNHEY, CDR2 SVGAGI. This CDR3 has 15 amino acids. V was trimmed by 0 bases and J by 4 bases, leaving 12 bases between them. Written as DNA, the CDR3 is TGTGCCAGCAGTTACTCTCGGGGAAAGGGAGAGACCCAGTACTTC. It encodes CASSYSRGKGETQYF.

In its sample, this clone was seen once. This sequence joins TRBV7-9 and TRBJ1-2; 7 nucleotides line up with TRBD1. CDR3 length: 14 amino acids. J gave up 8 bases and V 1 base, and 7 bases lay outside the gene matches. Germline V lookup: CDR1 SEHNR, CDR2 FQNEAQ (reference sequence). The CDR3: CASSLELRGQGYTF. The CDR3 coding sequence is TGTGCCAGCAGCTTAGAATTAAGGGGGCAGGGCTACACCTTC.

This chain links TRBV7-2 with TRBJ1-4; no clear D gene. Germline values: CDR1 SGHTA, CDR2 FQGNSA. The CDR3 contains 14 residues. V was clipped by 4 bases and J by 10 bases, with 16 bases between them. As DNA, the CDR3 is TGTGCCAGCAGCTCGGGTCCCTGGACTGGAAAACTGTTTTTT. Encoded protein: CASSSGPWTGKLFF.

The chain links TRBV28 to TRBJ1-1, with a possible D match to TRBD1 (6 bases). The CDR3 sequence is 15 residues long. Germline V gene sequence: CDR1 MDHEN, CDR2 SYDVKM. Trimming removed 8 bases at V and 3 bases at J, with 19 bases between. In nucleotides, the CDR3 is TGTGCCAGCGCCGGGGCAGGGGTGGGGGACACTGAAGCTTTCTTT. Protein: CASAGAGVGDTEAFF.

This clone has a handful of counts. The CDR3 reads CASSLSAANYGYTF. CDR3 coding DNA: TGTGCCAGCTCGCTCTCAGCGGCTAACTATGGCTACACCTTC. The rearrangement uses TRBV18 and TRBJ1-2; D remains unclear. The CDR3 runs to 14 residues. The germline V and J ends were trimmed by 6 bases and 0 bases, with 11 bases remaining between them. CDR1 is KGHSH, CDR2 LQKENI, per germline. The full variable domain, rest sourced from reference TRBV18 and TRBJ1-2, is NAGVMQNPRHLVRRRGQEARLRCSPMKGHSHVYWYRQLPEEGLKFMVYLQKENIIDESGMPKERFSAEFPKEGPSILRIQQVVRGDSAAYFCASSLSAANYGYTFGSGTRLTVV.

This clone came up once. The chain joins TRBV9 to TRBJ2-1; D is unresolved. The CDR3 runs 14 residues. Trimming took 4 bases from V and 8 from J, leaving 16 bases between them. Per germline, CDR1 SGDLS and CDR2 YYNGEE. The CDR3 DNA reads TGTGCCAGCAGCCTTGAGGCCCAGCCTGATGAGCAGTTCTTC. Encoded protein: CASSLEAQPDEQFF.

J is TRBJ2-7 and V is TRBV6-4; 8 bases match TRBD2. This CDR3 contains 17 residues. CDR1 is MRHNA and CDR2 is SNTAGT in the germline V gene. The ends lost 0 bases at V and 2 bases at J; junction bases unmatched: 9. The CDR3 reads CASSDSITGTRTYEQYF. The CDR3 coding sequence is TGTGCCAGCAGTGACTCGATCACCGGGACTAGAACCTACGAGCAGTACTTC.

Regarding this clone: This CDR3 is also generated by other DNA sequences in the sample. This chain connects TRBV5-1 to TRBJ2-3, with D unresolved. V gave up 1 base and J gave up 3 bases, with 3 bases separating them. This CDR3 spans 12 amino acids. The germline V gene has CDR1 SGHRS and CDR2 YFSETQ. The chain's CDR3 is CASSLSTDTQYF. CDR3 DNA sequence: TGCGCCAGCAGCTTGTCTACAGATACGCAGTATTTT.

V is TRBV18 and J is TRBJ2-7; 8 bases fit TRBD2. The CDR3 is made up of 13 amino acids. The germline V gene encodes CDR1 KGHSH and CDR2 LQKENI. With 11 bases clipped from V and 2 bases from J, the junction kept 8 bases outside the gene matches. The CDR3 here is CASPNGGAYEQYF. The CDR3 coding sequence is TGTGCCTCTCCCAACGGGGGGGCCTACGAGCAGTACTTC.

The rearrangement uses TRBV6-5 and TRBJ2-1; TRBD1 aligns across 7 bases. The CDR3 is 13 amino acids. Germline CDR1 MNHEY, CDR2 SVGAGI. Trimming removed 6 bases from V and 9 bases from J; junction bases left unmatched: 8. This chain's CDR3 is CASSQAQGSEQFF. The CDR3 DNA reads TGTGCCAGCAGCCAGGCACAGGGGTCTGAGCAGTTCTTC.

This clone is judged medium-sized. V usage is TRBV6-2 or TRBV6-3 and J usage is TRBJ1-2, with D unclear. The CDR3 spans 12 residues. Trimming stripped 5 bases from V and 8 bases from J, with 12 bases between. Germline-derived CDR1 and CDR2 are MNHEY and SVGEGT. CDR3 in amino acids: CASSTRVLGYTF. For the CDR3, the DNA is TGTGCCAGCAGTACGAGGGTTTTGGGCTACACCTTC.

The chain couples TRBV5-6 to TRBJ2-7, with 7 positions matching TRBD1. Germline lookup yields CDR1 SGHDT and CDR2 YYEEEE. CDR3 length equals 13 residues. With 4 bases clipped from V and 3 bases from J, the junction kept 4 bases outside the gene matches. For the CDR3, the DNA is TGTGCCAGCAGCCCGACAGGGTTCTACGAGCAGTACTTC. Translating gives CASSPTGFYEQYF.

This chain uses TRBV28 with TRBJ2-2, with a possible D match to TRBD1 (5 bases). The CDR3 is made up of 17 amino acids. CDR1 is MDHEN, CDR2 SYDVKM, per germline. The germline V and J ends were trimmed by 6 bases and 0 bases, with 17 bases remaining between them. The CDR3 loop is CASSSMTAIANTGELFF. CDR3 bases: TGTGCCAGCAGCTCGATGACAGCAATCGCGAACACCGGGGAGCTGTTTTTT.

The V gene is TRBV5-8, the J gene TRBJ1-1; the D gene is possibly TRBD1 (6 bases). The CDR3 extends over 14 amino acids. Germline V lookup: CDR1 SGHTS, CDR2 YDEGEE. Trimming shortened V by 1 base and J by 6 bases, and 13 bases separated the two germline ends. The CDR3 loop is CASSLRGAGPEAFF. Here the CDR3 DNA reads TGTGCCAGCAGCTTGCGGGGGGCCGGGCCTGAAGCTTTCTTT.

The rearrangement joins TRBV5-8 to TRBJ1-2, with 9 bases lining up with TRBD1. V dropped 2 bases and J dropped 12; count of bases not matched to a gene: 17. Germline CDR1 is SGHTS and CDR2 is YDEGEE. The CDR3 spans 16 residues. Written as DNA, the CDR3 is TGTGCCAGCAGCTTTCGTACCCTCCGGGACAGGGATCCGGACACCTTC. This encodes CASSFRTLRDRDPDTF.

V and J are TRBV4-2 and TRBJ2-2; 7 bases agree with TRBD1. V gave up 4 bases and J gave up 4 bases; unmatched junction bases: 9. Per germline, CDR1 LGHNA and CDR2 YNFKEQ. This CDR3 contains 16 residues. For the CDR3, the DNA is TGTGCCAGCAGCCGAGATAGACAGGGAAGCACCGGGGAGCTGTTTTTT. It is translated as CASSRDRQGSTGELFF.

V usage is TRBV7-2 and J usage is TRBJ2-7; 11 bases match TRBD1. Germline values: CDR1 SGHTA, CDR2 FQGNSA. With 3 bases clipped from V and 2 bases from J, the junction kept 3 bases outside the gene matches. CDR3 size: 15 residues. CDR3 residues: CASSFPGQGAYEQYF. The CDR3 DNA reads TGTGCCAGCAGCTTCCCGGGACAGGGGGCCTACGAGCAGTACTTC.